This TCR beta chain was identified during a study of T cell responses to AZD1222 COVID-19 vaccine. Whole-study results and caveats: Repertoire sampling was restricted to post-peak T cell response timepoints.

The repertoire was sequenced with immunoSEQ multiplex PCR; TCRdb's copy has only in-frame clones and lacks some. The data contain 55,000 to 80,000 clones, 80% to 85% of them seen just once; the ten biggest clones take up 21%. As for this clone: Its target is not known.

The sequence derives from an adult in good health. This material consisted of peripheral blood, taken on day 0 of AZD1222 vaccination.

CDR3 amino acids: CAWSKAGAGTQYF. In nucleotides, the CDR3 is TGTGCCTGGAGTAAGGCGGGGGCAGGGACCCAGTACTTC. The rearrangement uses TRBV30 and TRBJ2-5; possibly TRBD2 for D (7 bases). Trimming pared 2 bases from V and 7 bases from J, leaving 14 bases between. This CDR3 comprises 13 residues. Germline CDR1 is GTSNPN and CDR2 is SVGIG (reference sequence).